The clone carrying this T cell receptor (beta chain) was counted at least ten times. Its antigen remains unknown. These data originate in a study of T cells after yellow fever vaccination. Study-wide results and caveats: Subsequent to the booster, the majority of primary-vaccination clones reappeared (96% CD4, around 90% CD8).

The CDR3 has 19 residues. V lost 1 base and J 3 bases, leaving 23 bases between the germline ends. Germline loops: CDR1 SGHDT, CDR2 YYEEEE. TCRdb re-analysed the 5' RACE reads in MiXCR, keeping a single row per CDR3 protein. The sample carries approximately 240,000 distinct CDR3 sequences, more than 3.5% recorded once. This TCR was recovered from a man aged 18 to 35 who received the YFV17D yellow fever vaccine. The rearrangement links TRBV5-6 to TRBJ1-5; D is perhaps TRBD1 (5 bases). The starting material was PBMCs, obtained 15 days after the yellow fever booster vaccination. CDR3 nucleotides: TGTGCCAGCAGCTTGCCCAAATACCGGGACCCCGACCCCAATCAGCCCCAGCATTTT. Protein: CASSLPKYRDPDPNQPQHF.